Given below is one T cell receptor beta chain in context. What it binds is not known. TCRdb re-called the reads with MiXCR, one entry per CDR3 protein. This table holds roughly 640,000 distinct CDR3 sequences, 20% to 30% found once. This sample was taken from a study of T cell repertoires in cytomegalovirus infection. Study context: Both a matching HLA type and CMV infection were indicated by public TCR beta signatures.

The study, taken as a whole, reports: HLA-C-restricted CMV-specific TCR beta clonotypes prevailed in the ex vivo response. Cumulative public TCR beta family frequency identified CMV carriers with the relevant HLA.

The CDR3 is made up of 15 amino acids. V lost 1 base, J lost 3 bases, and 15 bases lay in between. Per germline, CDR1 DFQATT and CDR2 SNEGSKA (reference sequence). The chain links TRBV20-1 to TRBJ1-1; no clear D gene. The sample was CD8+ T cells from PBMCs. The sequence was collected from a human donor in good health (CMV status not recorded). Some clones in this sample may be carry-over from other donors' samples. The CDR3 here is CSARGVGKRDTEAFF. The CDR3 bases are TGCAGTGCTAGAGGGGTTGGGAAACGGGACACTGAAGCTTTCTTT.